This TCR beta chain was captured by sequencing in a study of T cells in Graves' hyperthyroidism and ophthalmopathy. RNA transcripts served as the template for amplifying TCR beta CDR3 regions. The HTBI primer set served for first-round RT-PCR of the TCR CDR3. TCRdb redid the calling of the multiplex PCR reads with MiXCR, one entry per CDR3 protein. The data hold 300,000 to 450,000 distinct CDR3 sequences, with about 15% observed a single time. V shed 1 base and J 5 bases; nucleotides not matched to a gene: 4. Germline CDR1 and CDR2: LNHDA and SQIVND (reference sequence). There are 16 residues in the CDR3. Individuals with ophthalmopathy presented a Clinical Activity Score of at least 3, a NOSPECS grade of at least 4 and a duration under 3 months. This clonotype has just a few counts.

The receptor was isolated from a woman in her twenties or thirties with Graves' ophthalmopathy. The V and J genes are TRBV19 and TRBJ2-2; TRBD2 matches at 10 bases. Input material: blood. For the CDR3, the DNA is TGTGCCAGTAGTATAGCCGGACTAGCGGTGACCGGGGAGCTGTTTTTT. Protein: CASSIAGLAVTGELFF.